The 10 T cell receptor beta chains listed next were all sequenced from one sample in a study of blood T cell repertoires in COVID-19. TCRdb's copy holds only in-frame clones and misses some; the assay was immunoSEQ multiplex PCR. This sample has 250,000 to 300,000 clones; roughly nine tenths occur once, and the top ten carry over 9.5%. Sequencing was performed on peripheral blood. The receptors were sampled from a woman aged 25 to 45 with COVID-19, enrolled during active disease.

V usage is TRBV2 and J usage is TRBJ2-7; 10 bases match TRBD2. The junction had 10 bases not matched to a gene; V was cut back by 6 bases and J by 2 bases. CDR1 is SNHLY, CDR2 FYNNEI, per germline. This CDR3 comprises 16 residues. CDR3 DNA: TGTGCCAGCAGGCCCCTTCTAGCGGGGGAAACCTACGAGCAGTACTTC. The encoded protein is CASRPLLAGETYEQYF.

The chain uses TRBV3-1 (or the pseudogene TRBV3-2) and TRBJ2-5, with 7 bases lining up with TRBD2. This CDR3 comprises 15 residues. The germline gives CDR1 LGHDT, CDR2 YNNKEL (reference sequence). With V trimmed by 3 bases and J by 5 bases, 9 bases remained unmatched. CDR3 DNA sequence: TGTGCCAGCAGCCAGGTTTACCGGGACTACGAGACCCAGTACTTC. Translated, it gives CASSQVYRDYETQYF.

The table lists this clone with a few counts. J is TRBJ1-2 and V is TRBV19; TRBD1 is a possible D gene (5 bases). CDR1 and CDR2 from the germline V gene are LNHDA and SQIVND (reference sequence). This CDR3 is built from 15 residues. The V end lost 4 bases, the J end lost 4 bases, and 16 bases lay between the germline ends. This CDR3 reads CASSKGPDTLYGYTF. The CDR3 coding sequence is TGTGCCAGTAGTAAGGGGCCGGACACCCTCTATGGCTACACCTTC.

The chain carries TRBV7-2 and TRBJ1-1, with D tentatively TRBD1 (5 bases). CDR3 length equals 13 residues. V lost 5 bases and J lost 11, with 18 bases in between. Per germline, CDR1 SGHTA and CDR2 FQGNSA. The CDR3 DNA sequence: TGTGCCAGCAGCCCAATGTCCGGGGGACTGGCTTTCTTT. Amino acid sequence: CASSPMSGGLAFF.

The chain is built from TRBV24-1 and TRBJ2-5; D remains ambiguous. Germline-derived CDR1 and CDR2 are KGHDR and SFDVKD. This CDR3 has 13 amino acids. Trimming removed 4 bases at V and 3 bases at J, with 8 bases between. As DNA, the CDR3 is TGTGCCACCAGTGACCCCGCAGAAGAGACCCAGTACTTC. It is translated as CATSDPAEETQYF.

This chain joins TRBV28 and TRBJ2-2; TRBD1 might be the D (5 bases). This CDR3 region has 17 residues. Germline lookup yields CDR1 MDHEN and CDR2 SYDVKM. V was clipped by 10 bases and J by 0 bases, with 21 bases between them. The CDR3 DNA reads TGTGCCATTCGACCTGGCAGGGAAGGGGCGAACACCGGGGAGCTGTTTTTT. Its translation is CAIRPGREGANTGELFF.

V is TRBV2 and J is TRBJ1-6; 8 bases line up with TRBD1. There are 13 residues in the CDR3. In germline, CDR1 is SNHLY, CDR2 FYNNEI. The CDR3 loop reads CAGGTGENSPLHF. The CDR3 DNA sequence: TGTGCGGGGGGGACAGGCGAAAATTCACCCCTCCACTTT.

CDR3 amino acids: CASRTAGGYTF. The CDR3 DNA reads TGTGCCAGTAGGACCGCAGGGGGCTACACCTTC. The chain carries TRBV19 and TRBJ1-2; the D gene is possibly TRBD1 (5 bases). Germline assignment: CDR1 LNHDA and CDR2 SQIVND (reference sequence). The CDR3 length is 11 residues. Trimming removed 6 bases at V and 8 bases at J, with 10 bases between.

This rearrangement joins TRBV6-5 to TRBJ2-2, with TRBD2 matching over 7 bases. V trimming: 8 bases; J trimming: 1 base; junction bases outside the gene matches: 7. Germline values: CDR1 MNHEY, CDR2 SVGAGI. CDR3 length: 15 amino acids. The CDR3 sequence is CASARGLWNTGELFF. The DNA of the CDR3 is TGTGCCAGCGCCCGGGGACTATGGAACACCGGGGAGCTGTTTTTT.

The J gene is TRBJ1-5, the V gene TRBV7-2; TRBD1 aligns across 10 bases. The ends lost 0 bases at V and 6 bases at J; junction bases unmatched: 11. The CDR3 sequence is 18 residues long. Germline loops: CDR1 SGHTA, CDR2 FQGNSA. The CDR3 bases are TGTGCCAGCAGCTTAGCGGGACAGGGGCCCTTGCCTGGTCAGCCCCAGCATTTT. Its translation: CASSLAGQGPLPGQPQHF.